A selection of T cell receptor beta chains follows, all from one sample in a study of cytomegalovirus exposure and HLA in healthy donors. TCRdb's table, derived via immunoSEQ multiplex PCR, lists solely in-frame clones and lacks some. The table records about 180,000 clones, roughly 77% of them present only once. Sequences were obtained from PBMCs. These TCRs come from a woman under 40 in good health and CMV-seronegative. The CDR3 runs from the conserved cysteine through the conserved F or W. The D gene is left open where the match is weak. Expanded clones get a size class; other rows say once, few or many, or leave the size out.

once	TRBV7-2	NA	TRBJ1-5	TGTGCCAGCAGCACCCGGGCAGGGGTGGGTATTGGCAATCAGCCCCAGCATTTT	CASSTRAGVGIGNQPQHF
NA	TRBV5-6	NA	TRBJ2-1	TGTGCCAGCATGTCGTGGGAGTACAATGAGCAGTTCTTC	CASMSWEYNEQFF
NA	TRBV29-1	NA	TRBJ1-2	TGCAGCGTGGCCCGCTTGGGAGGTATCGGCTACACCTTC	CSVARLGGIGYTF
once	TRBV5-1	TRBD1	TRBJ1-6	TGCGCCAGCTCAGGGGGGTCCTCGGGATCACCCCTCCACTTT	CASSGGSSGSPLHF
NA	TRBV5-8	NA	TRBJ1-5	TGTGCCAGCAGCAGCCGGCGCGGGGCGACTAGCAATCAGCCCCAGCATTTT	CASSSRRGATSNQPQHF
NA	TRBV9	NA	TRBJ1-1	TGTGCCAGCAGCGCGGGGGGGACTGAAGCTTTCTTT	CASSAGGTEAFF
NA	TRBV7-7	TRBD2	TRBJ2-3	TGTGCTAGCAGCTTAGCGGGGCAGGGGCCTAGGTATTTT	CASSLAGQGPRYF
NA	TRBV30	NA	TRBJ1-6	TGTGCCTGGAAAGCCCCAGGGTGGAATTCACCCCTCCACTTT	CAWKAPGWNSPLHF
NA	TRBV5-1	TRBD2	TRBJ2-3	TGCGCCAGCAGCTTGGTGGGTCTTCGAGTTAGCGGGGGACCAGATACGCAGTATTTT	CASSLVGLRVSGGPDTQYF
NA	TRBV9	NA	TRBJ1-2	TGTGCCAGCAGCGTAGCTACAGGGATTGGGGATGGCTACACCTTC	CASSVATGIGDGYTF
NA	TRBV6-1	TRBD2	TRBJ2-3	TGTGCCAGCAGTCCACTAGCGGGGGGACCAGATACGCAGTATTTT	CASSPLAGGPDTQYF
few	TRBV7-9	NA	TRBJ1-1	TGTGCCAGCAGCTCAGGACTGGGGGGGCACGCTTTCTTT	CASSSGLGGHAFF
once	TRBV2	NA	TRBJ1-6	TGTGCCAGCATTGTCGACAGTCCGACCATTAATTCACCCCTCCACTTT	CASIVDSPTINSPLHF
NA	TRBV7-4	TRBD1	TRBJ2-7	TGTGCCAGCAGCTTCGGTAGGGGGCTCTACGAGCAGTACTTC	CASSFGRGLYEQYF
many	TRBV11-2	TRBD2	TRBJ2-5	TGTGCCAGCAGCTTAGACCAGCGGGGGGGTTCTTGGGAGACCCAGTACTTC	CASSLDQRGGSWETQYF
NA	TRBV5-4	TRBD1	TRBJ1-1	TGTGCCAGCAGCAAACGACAGGGGGCGGGGAACACTGAAGCTTTCTTT	CASSKRQGAGNTEAFF
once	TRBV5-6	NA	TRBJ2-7	TGTGCCAGCAGCTTCGCCTACGAGCAGTACTTC	CASSFAYEQYF
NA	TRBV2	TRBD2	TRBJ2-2	TGTGCCAGCAGCGCCAATCTGGGGGGGGCGAACACCGGGGAGCTGTTTTTT	CASSANLGGANTGELFF
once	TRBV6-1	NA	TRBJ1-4	TGTGCCAGCAGTGACAGGGTTCATGAAAAACTGTTTTTT	CASSDRVHEKLFF
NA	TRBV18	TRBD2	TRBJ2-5	TGTGCCAGCTCACCACTCGGGGGGGCCGGAGAGACCCAGTACTTC	CASSPLGGAGETQYF
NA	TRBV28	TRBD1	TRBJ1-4	TGTGCCAGCAGTTTAACAGGGGAGGACGAAAAACTGTTTTTT	CASSLTGEDEKLFF
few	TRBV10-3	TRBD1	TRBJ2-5	TGTGCCATCAGCCTAGGACAGGACGATCAAGAGACCCAGTACTTC	CAISLGQDDQETQYF
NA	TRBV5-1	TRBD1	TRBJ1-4	TGCGCCAGCAGCTATGGACAGGGGAGTGAAAAACTGTTTTTT	CASSYGQGSEKLFF
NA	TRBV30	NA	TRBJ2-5	TGTGCCACAGGTCCCAGCGAAGAGACCCAGTACTTC	CATGPSEETQYF
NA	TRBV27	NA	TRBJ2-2	TGTGCCAGCAGTAGAACTTACGGGGATACCGGGGAGCTGTTTTTT	CASSRTYGDTGELFF
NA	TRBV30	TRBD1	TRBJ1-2	TGTGCCTGGAGTGTACGTAGTCAGGGGGACGGCTACACCTTC	CAWSVRSQGDGYTF
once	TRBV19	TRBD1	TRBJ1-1	TGTGCCAGTAGTTACAGGGGGGACACTGAAGCTTTCTTT	CASSYRGDTEAFF
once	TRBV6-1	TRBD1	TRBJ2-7	TGTGCCAGCAGTGAACTACTCCAGGGGGCGAGAGAGCAGTACTTC	CASSELLQGAREQYF
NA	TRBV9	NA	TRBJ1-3	TGTGCCAGCAGCGTAGATACAGGGCGTACTGGAAACACCATATATTTT	CASSVDTGRTGNTIYF
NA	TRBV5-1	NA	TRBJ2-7	TGCGCCAGCAGCTGGCCCGGCGGATACGAGCAGTACTTC	CASSWPGGYEQYF
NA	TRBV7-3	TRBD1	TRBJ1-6	TGTGCCAGCAGCCGAGGGGGCAATAATTCACCCCTCCACTTT	CASSRGGNNSPLHF
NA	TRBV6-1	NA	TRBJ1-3	TGTGCCAGCAGTCCAGGGGTCTCTGGAAACACCATATATTTT	CASSPGVSGNTIYF
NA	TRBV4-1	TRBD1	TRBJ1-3	TGCGCCAGCAGCCAGGCCCGGGACAGGGTAAAGGGAACTGGAAACACCATATATTTT	CASSQARDRVKGTGNTIYF
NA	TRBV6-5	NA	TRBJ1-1	TGTGCCAGCAGTGACAGAGACACTGAAGCTTTCTTT	CASSDRDTEAFF
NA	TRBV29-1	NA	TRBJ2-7	TGCAGCGTGACCAGGGGCGCCTACGAGCAGTACTTC	CSVTRGAYEQYF
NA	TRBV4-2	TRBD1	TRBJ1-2	TGTGCCAGCAGCCAAGCAAATAGGGGACAGTTGGGTTTAAACTATGGCTACACCTTC	CASSQANRGQLGLNYGYTF
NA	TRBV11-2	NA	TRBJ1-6	TGTGCCAGCACCCCAGGGTTAGGAAATTCACCCCTCCACTTT	CASTPGLGNSPLHF
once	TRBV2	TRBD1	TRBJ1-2	TGTGCCAGCAGTGATACAGGGGGTGACTATGGCTACACCTTC	CASSDTGGDYGYTF
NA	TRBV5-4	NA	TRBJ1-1	TGTGCCAGCAGCCTGAGGAGCACTGAAGCTTTCTTT	CASSLRSTEAFF
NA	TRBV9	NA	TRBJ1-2	TGTGCCAGCAGCGCGATTTCGGGAGGTGGCTACACCTTC	CASSAISGGGYTF
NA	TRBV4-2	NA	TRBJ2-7	TGTGCCAGCAGCCCACACAGGGCGGGGGCCTACGAGCAGTACTTC	CASSPHRAGAYEQYF
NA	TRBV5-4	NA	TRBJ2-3	TGTGCCAGCAGGGGAGCGTCAGGCACAGATACGCAGTATTTT	CASRGASGTDTQYF
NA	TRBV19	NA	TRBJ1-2	TGTGCCAGTAGTGCTGTCCGGAGCTATGGCTACACCTTC	CASSAVRSYGYTF
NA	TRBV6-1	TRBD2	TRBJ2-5	TGTGCCAGCAGTGAAATAGCGGGAAACCAAGAGACCCAGTACTTC	CASSEIAGNQETQYF